Listed below are T cell receptor beta chains from one sample, sequenced in a study of identical twins. TCRdb re-called the 5' RACE reads with MiXCR, one entry per CDR3 protein. The table shows approximately 1.8 million distinct CDR3 sequences, with about 30% occurring only once. Sequenced sample: cord blood. These receptors were obtained from a newborn girl in good health. CDR3s include the opening cysteine and the closing phenylalanine or tryptophan. Each record gives: CDR3 DNA, CDR3 protein, clone size, V gene, J gene, D gene. A D gene is named only where the DNA matches it firmly. The size field is filled for only some rows; it gives once, few, many or a size class.

TGTGCCAGCAGCTCCATCCGGGGGCTAGCCAAAAACATTCAGTACTTC	CASSSIRGLAKNIQYF	many	TRBV11-1	TRBJ2-4	.
TGTGCCAGCAGTTTCCCGGGAATACCCTACAATGAGCAGTACTTC	CASSFPGIPYNEQYF	.	TRBV6-2/TRBV6-3	TRBJ2-7	.
TGCAGTGCTAGAGGCGTCTGGGAGAACACTGAAGCTTTCTTT	CSARGVWENTEAFF	.	TRBV20-1	TRBJ1-1	.
TGCGCCAGCAGCTTGTCGACAGGGGGCTTGACTGAAGCTTTCTTT	CASSLSTGGLTEAFF	few	TRBV5-1	TRBJ1-1	TRBD1
TGCAGTGGCCGGGCTTCACTGAACACTGAAGCTTTCTTT	CSGRASLNTEAFF	.	TRBV20-1	TRBJ1-1	.
TGTGCCAGCAGCTTAGGTCCCGGGGTGGCCAAAAACATTCAGTACTTC	CASSLGPGVAKNIQYF	.	TRBV7-8	TRBJ2-4	.
TGCGCCAGCAGTCCAGGGTGGAATTCACCCCTCCACTTT	CASSPGWNSPLHF	.	TRBV10-2	TRBJ1-6	.
TGTGCCAGCAGCTTAGCAGTTAGCAATCAGCCCCAGCATTTT	CASSLAVSNQPQHF	.	TRBV7-2	TRBJ1-5	.
TGTGCCAGCAGGCGCAGGGGAAATGGCTACACCTTC	CASRRRGNGYTF	.	TRBV6-2/TRBV6-3	TRBJ1-2	.
TGTGCCACCAGTCTAGGCCAGGGGTACCACAATGAGCAGTTCTTC	CATSLGQGYHNEQFF	.	TRBV24-1	TRBJ2-1	.
TGTGCCAGCCGTTTTCGTATCGCCAGCTGGCGGGAGGGCCTAATGGTGGATGAGCAGTTCTTC	CASRFRIASWREGLMVDEQFF	.	TRBV12-3/TRBV12-4	TRBJ2-1	TRBD2
TGTGCCAGCAGCCAACTAGCGGGGGATCACGAGCAGTACTTC	CASSQLAGDHEQYF	few	TRBV3-1	TRBJ2-7	TRBD2
TGTGCCAGCAGTTTATTCGGGACAGGGTACTACAATGAGCAGTTCTTC	CASSLFGTGYYNEQFF	.	TRBV28	TRBJ2-1	TRBD1
TGTGCCAGCAGCTTGGGACTAGCGGGTCAATACAATGAGCAGTTCTTC	CASSLGLAGQYNEQFF	.	TRBV7-6	TRBJ2-1	TRBD2
TGCGCCAGCAGGGAGGTTGGGGGCTCCTACAATGAGCAGTTCTTC	CASREVGGSYNEQFF	.	TRBV5-1	TRBJ2-1	.
TGCGCCAGCAGCTCTGGCGGGGTCGCAGCTGGAAACACCATATATTTT	CASSSGGVAAGNTIYF	.	TRBV5-1	TRBJ1-3	.
TGTGCCAGCAGCTTACTTCGCAAAACAACTAATGAAAAACTGTTTTTT	CASSLLRKTTNEKLFF	.	TRBV11-2	TRBJ1-4	.
TGTGCCGGCAGCCACAGGGGTTTTGAGCAGTTCTTC	CAGSHRGFEQFF	.	TRBV14	TRBJ2-1	TRBD1
TGTGCCAGCAGTTACTCGGGACAGGGGGCTGAAAAACTGTTTTTT	CASSYSGQGAEKLFF	few	TRBV6-5	TRBJ1-4	TRBD1
TGTGCCAGCAGCCAAGCGATCAGGGGGGTTCGCTACGAGCAGTACTTC	CASSQAIRGVRYEQYF	many	TRBV3-1	TRBJ2-7	.
TGTGCCAGCAGCCAAGATCGGGGACTAAGCTCCTACAATGAGCAGTTCTTC	CASSQDRGLSSYNEQFF	.	TRBV4-2	TRBJ2-1	TRBD2
TGTGCCAGCAGCTCGGGACTACCACGCACAGATACGCAGTATTTT	CASSSGLPRTDTQYF	few	TRBV13	TRBJ2-3	TRBD2
TGCGCCAGCAGCTCCGCCCCCGAAGATACGCAGTATTTT	CASSSAPEDTQYF	few	TRBV5-1	TRBJ2-3	.
TGCAGTGCTAGACCGGGACAGAGCTCCTACGAGCAGTACTTC	CSARPGQSSYEQYF	few	TRBV20-1	TRBJ2-7	TRBD1
TGTGCCAGGACGGAGGGCCGTAGGGAGACCCAGTACTTC	CARTEGRRETQYF	few	TRBV15	TRBJ2-5	.
TGTGCCAGCAGCTTAGTAGGTCGGAGCACAGATACGCAGTATTTT	CASSLVGRSTDTQYF	many	TRBV5-1	TRBJ2-3	.
TGTGCCAGCAGCCAAGTAGAGCGGGACCCCTACGAGCAGTACTTC	CASSQVERDPYEQYF	.	TRBV4-2	TRBJ2-7	TRBD2
TGTGCCAGCAGCTTGGGACTAGTGGTTCTGGAGACCCAGTACTTC	CASSLGLVVLETQYF	.	TRBV5-6	TRBJ2-5	.
TGTGCCAGCAGCTTAAGATGCGGCGAGACGGTACGCTATGGCTACACCTTC	CASSLRCGETVRYGYTF	.	TRBV11-3	TRBJ1-2	.
TGTGCCAGCAGTTGGAGTCGACCCTTACAGCCCCAGCATTTT	CASSWSRPLQPQHF	.	TRBV28	TRBJ1-5	.
TGCAGTGCCTCAACGGGACTAGCGGGGGGCCTTCTTCAGTACTTC	CSASTGLAGGLLQYF	many	TRBV20-1	TRBJ2-4	TRBD2
TGTGCCGAGAGGGATCCGGGCACAGATACGCAGTATTTT	CAERDPGTDTQYF	few	TRBV28	TRBJ2-3	.
TGTGCCAGCAGTGAACAGGGAGGTTTCTACGAGCAGTACTTC	CASSEQGGFYEQYF	many	TRBV2	TRBJ2-7	.
TGCGCCAGCAGCGCGGGACTAGCGTCAGGCATTCAGTACTTC	CASSAGLASGIQYF	many	TRBV5-1	TRBJ2-4	TRBD2
TGTGCCAGCAGTGGTCTCGACTCATACGGGAGAGAGACCCAGTACTTC	CASSGLDSYGRETQYF	.	TRBV25-1	TRBJ2-5	.